This T cell receptor beta chain derives from a study of circulating and synovial CD4+ cells in juvenile arthritis (TCRdb year 2014). A note on the overall study: Within each patient, the TCRbeta CDR3 repertoires of synovial CD4 T cells, bulk blood CD4 T cells and circulating HLA-DR+ CD4 T cells were compared. Repertoire sequencing aimed to confirm that a circulating synovial-like CD4 T cell subset was enriched in synovial clonotypes. The study at large found these results: Because CPL samples and bulk blood CD4 samples differed in T cell genome counts by at least an order of magnitude, sample-size effects were addressed. Lower diversity was observed in synovial and circulating pathogenic-like lymphocyte repertoires than in bulk blood CD4 repertoires, and some CPL samples were found to be as oligoclonal as synovium. No difference between circulating pathogenic-like lymphocytes and bulk blood T cells was detected by traditional Vbeta family usage analysis. Circulating pathogenic-like lymphocytes were found to cluster with synovial T cells, and a substantially higher fraction of CDR3 sequences was shared with synovium by circulating pathogenic-like lymphocytes than by bulk blood. Because overlap with synovium was found to increase with sequencing depth, the full repertoire overlap was likely underestimated by the measured shared-clonotype fractions.

The sequenced samples were obtained from patients with active juvenile idiopathic arthritis. Right after thawing, the cells went straight into sorting, and Live/Dead Fixable Near-IR Stain was used to exclude dead cells. The library was prepared using the immunoSEQ multiplex PCR assay. TCRbeta CDR3 sequencing was performed as a commercial service by an external provider. The study's own analysis went as follows. The analyses used productive nucleotide sequences together with amino acid sequences obtained by in silico translation. Diversity was quantified by Renyi entropy over a range of alpha values, with sample size equalised by taking the median of 200 repeated subsamples. For clustering, the distance between each pair of repertoires was computed as one minus the Chao-modified Jaccard index, which corrected for under-sampling. Frequency-weighted overlap with synovial clonotypes was calculated over 200 sample sizes with 200 draws without replacement at each size, and the overlap was reported at the size of the smaller sample. Entries here come from immuneACCESS through TCRdb and include only in-frame sequences with V and J called. Some clones fail to appear in such tables; in the studies checked, an unresolved V gene covers under half of the shortfall, and the cause of the remainder is unknown. That table furnishes V, J and clone size, whereas the DNA furnished D and trimming. The sample has tens of thousands of clones on record, roughly 96% of them singletons. 0.15% to 0.2% of the sample rests with the top ten.

A word on this clone: It lacks a known antigen. Base qualities are not recorded, but no much larger clone differs from it by a single base.

Trimmed from V: 4 bases; trimmed from J: 3 bases; junction bases lacking a gene match: 16. CDR1 and CDR2 are read off the germline V gene as MDHEN and SYDVKM. The CDR3 has 18 amino acids, counting the end cysteine and phenylalanine. Of all the DNA, just the CDR3 is kept, 54 bases in frame from base 1. The sequencing sample was made of CD4+ T cells from blood. The sequence is built from TRBV28 and TRBJ2-7; 9 middle bases align to TRBD2. This TCR came from a human donor with juvenile idiopathic arthritis. The CDR3: CASSSPSGIPADDYEQYF. The nucleotide sequence reads TGTGCCAGCAGTTCCCCTAGCGGGATCCCTGCCGACGACTACGAGCAGTACTTC.